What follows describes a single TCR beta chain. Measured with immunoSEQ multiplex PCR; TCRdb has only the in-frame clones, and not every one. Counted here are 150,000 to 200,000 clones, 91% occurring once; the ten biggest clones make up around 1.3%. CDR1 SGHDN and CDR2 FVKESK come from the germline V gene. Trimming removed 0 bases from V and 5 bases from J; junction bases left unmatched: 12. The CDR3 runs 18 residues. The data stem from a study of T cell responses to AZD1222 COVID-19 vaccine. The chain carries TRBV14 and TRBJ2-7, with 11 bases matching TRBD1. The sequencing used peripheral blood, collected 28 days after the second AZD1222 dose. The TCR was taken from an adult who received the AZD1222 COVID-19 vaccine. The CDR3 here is CASSQDFSMGQGDHEQYF. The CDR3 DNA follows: TGTGCCAGCAGCCAAGATTTCTCAATGGGACAGGGGGACCACGAGCAGTACTTC.